The clone carrying this T cell receptor beta chain was counted a single time. CDR1 and CDR2 (germline): SGHRS, YFSETQ. This CDR3 has 15 amino acids. V dropped 0 bases and J dropped 6 bases, with 13 bases sitting between them. The table came from immunoSEQ multiplex PCR; TCRdb's copy has only in-frame clones and leaves some out. The data hold under 80,000 clones, with 88% observed a single time. The sample comes from a study of OX40 agonist ivuxolimab in advanced cancers. At the level of the study: Patient treatment consisted of intravenous ivuxolimab administration every 2 weeks at 0.01 to 10 mg/kg. Therapy given before enrollment (anti-PD-1, anti-PD-L1 or anti-CTLA-4) was allowed, and 35% to 45% had some.

The material was CD4+ or CD8+ T cells sorted from blood, obtained in a trial of the OX40 agonist ivuxolimab. This rearrangement joins TRBV5-1 to TRBJ2-1; either TRBD1 or TRBD2 may fit D (6 bases each). The TCR sequence derives from an adult with an advanced solid tumor such as melanoma, head and neck, liver or kidney cancer. This CDR3 is CASSLGGARLNEQFF. As DNA, the CDR3 is TGCGCCAGCAGCTTGGGGGGGGCGAGGCTCAATGAGCAGTTCTTC.